The next 27 T cell receptor beta chains were all read from a single sample in a study of regulatory T cells in long-lasting Graves disease. Time point specified: persistent/refractory GD, antithyroid drugs over 5 years with positive TRAb. PBMCs were the source of the RNA used for TCR sequencing. Arm-PCR of CDR3 regions and iRepertoire HTBI primers were the basis on which TCR beta libraries were built. TCRdb independently ran MiXCR on the multiplex PCR reads; one entry per CDR3 protein. The table shows about 460,000 distinct CDR3 sequences, with under 25% occurring only once. Sequenced here: peripheral blood mononuclear cells (PBMCs), sampled when the disease was refractory, from a patient treated with antithyroid drugs. Source of these receptors: a female donor with Graves disease.

This chain uses TRBV19 with TRBJ1-1, with TRBD1 as a possible D gene (5 bases). CDR3 length: 15 amino acids. The germline V gene has CDR1 LNHDA and CDR2 SQIVND (reference sequence). The ends were cut back, 5 bases at V and 0 bases at J, with 13 bases in the middle. The CDR3 loop is CASSWSGNMNTEAFF. Written as DNA, the CDR3 is TGTGCCAGTAGTTGGTCAGGGAATATGAACACTGAAGCTTTCTTT.

The gene calls are TRBV28 and TRBJ2-3; D is undetermined. The V and J ends lost 2 bases and 2 bases respectively, with 5 bases between them. The CDR3 consists of 13 residues. CDR1 and CDR2 (germline): MDHEN, SYDVKM. The CDR3 bases are TGTGCCAGCAGTTTACGGTACACAGATACGCAGTATTTT. It codes for CASSLRYTDTQYF.

The CDR3 coding sequence is TGTGCCAGTATTGAAGGGTCTGGAAACACCATATATTTT. Amino acids: CASIEGSGNTIYF. The rearrangement uses TRBV19 and TRBJ1-3; D ambiguous. CDR1 is LNHDA and CDR2 is SQIVND in the germline V gene (reference sequence). This CDR3 comprises 13 residues. Trimming shortened V by 7 bases and J by 1 base, and 8 bases separated the two germline ends.

This clonotype was counted once. J is TRBJ1-6 and V is TRBV4-3; no reliable D call. Trimming pared 1 base from V and 5 bases from J, leaving 9 bases between. This CDR3 has 15 amino acids. The V gene's germline CDR1 is LGHNA and CDR2 YSLEER. The CDR3: CASSQGVRNNSPLHF. The CDR3 nucleotides read TGCGCCAGCAGCCAAGGCGTTAGGAATAATTCACCCCTCCACTTT.

This clonotype came up a few times. This sequence joins TRBV12-3 or TRBV12-4 and TRBJ2-7; 9 bases are a match to TRBD1. The CDR3 totals 13 residues. The V gene end was trimmed by 6 bases and the J gene end by 6 bases; junction bases not matched to a gene: 6. CDR3 in amino acids: CASRNRGLGEQYF. CDR3 sequence (DNA): TGTGCCAGCAGAAACAGGGGGCTCGGCGAGCAGTACTTC.

At least ten counts were recorded for this clonotype. The chain combines TRBV6-1 with TRBJ1-2, with D maybe TRBD1 (6 bases). V dropped 5 bases and J dropped 4 bases, with 14 bases sitting between them. The CDR3 runs to 14 residues. Germline V gives CDR1 MNHNS, CDR2 SASEGT. CDR3 amino acids: CASSRGGQVYGYTF. The CDR3 DNA reads TGTGCCAGCAGTCGAGGGGGGCAGGTCTATGGCTACACCTTC.

This clonotype was picked up a small number of times. The rearrangement links TRBV7-9 to TRBJ2-7; D is ambiguous. CDR3 length equals 12 residues. Deletions cut 1 base from V and 5 bases from J, with 6 bases between. The germline gives CDR1 SEHNR, CDR2 FQNEAQ (reference sequence). CDR3 loop: CASSLGAHEQYF. The DNA of the CDR3 is TGTGCCAGCAGCTTAGGTGCTCACGAGCAGTACTTC.

This clonotype was seen ten or more times. The chain links TRBV11-3 to TRBJ2-2; D unclear. In germline, CDR1 is SGHNT, CDR2 YENEEA. V was cut by 5 bases and J by 5 bases, with 9 bases left in between. The CDR3 is 13 residues long. Here the CDR3 DNA reads TGTGCCAGCAGCCCTAGGGCAACCGGGGAGCTGTTTTTT. Translation gives CASSPRATGELFF.

At least ten counts were recorded for this clonotype. In DNA, the CDR3 is TGTGCCAGCAGTTACTCGAGGGGCTCGACCTATAATTCACCCCTCCACTTT. Its translation: CASSYSRGSTYNSPLHF. The chain employs TRBV6-2 or TRBV6-3 and TRBJ1-6; TRBD1 might be the D (5 bases). V lost 0 bases and J lost 2, with 11 bases in between. CDR1 MNHEY and CDR2 SVGEGT come from the germline V gene. CDR3 length: 17 amino acids.

This rearrangement joins TRBV30 to TRBJ1-2; unclear D gene. The CDR3 extends over 11 amino acids. Per germline, CDR1 GTSNPN and CDR2 SVGIG (reference sequence). Trimming removed 0 bases from V and 8 bases from J, with 7 bases in between. The CDR3 DNA sequence: TGTGCCTGGAGTGTAGCATCCGGCTACACCTTC. Encoded protein: CAWSVASGYTF.

This clonotype was seen a handful of times. CDR3 region: CASSPQGQHTEAFF. The CDR3 DNA reads TGCGCCAGCAGCCCCCAGGGACAACACACTGAAGCTTTCTTT. V and J are TRBV5-1 and TRBJ1-1, with D possibly matching TRBD1 (6 bases). The germline V gene has CDR1 SGHRS and CDR2 YFSETQ. The CDR3 is 14 amino acids. Trimming removed 4 bases from V and 3 bases from J, with 13 bases in between.

This clonotype came up many times. V is TRBV11-2 and J is TRBJ2-5; the match to TRBD1 covers 7 bases. CDR1 is SGHAT, CDR2 FQNNGV, per germline. Trimming removed 5 bases from V and 4 bases from J; junction bases left unmatched: 13. This CDR3 is built from 16 residues. CDR3 region: CASSRLMARDRETQYF. The CDR3 coding sequence is TGTGCCAGCAGCCGATTGATGGCCCGGGACAGAGAGACCCAGTACTTC.

There are a few counts of this clonotype. The genes are TRBV30 and TRBJ1-1; the D is unclear. Per germline, CDR1 GTSNPN and CDR2 SVGIG (reference sequence). There are 13 residues in the CDR3. The V and J ends lost 2 bases and 6 bases respectively, with 13 bases between them. The CDR3 is CAWSSRSTAEAFF. CDR3 bases: TGTGCCTGGAGTTCCAGGAGTACGGCTGAAGCTTTCTTT.

This clonotype was counted many times. V and J are TRBV11-2 and TRBJ1-1; D gene unclear. CDR1 is SGHAT, CDR2 FQNNGV, per germline. This CDR3 region has 14 residues. Trimming pared 3 bases from V and 3 bases from J, leaving 11 bases between. CDR3: CASSFTARDTEAFF. The DNA of the CDR3 is TGTGCCAGCAGCTTCACAGCACGGGACACTGAAGCTTTCTTT.

This clonotype appeared a few times. The V gene is TRBV12-3 or TRBV12-4, the J gene TRBJ2-3; D might be TRBD1 or TRBD2, each matching 6 bases. V was clipped by 6 bases and J by 2 bases, with 15 bases between them. The CDR3 is made up of 15 amino acids. The CDR3 DNA reads TGTGCCAGCAGCCCACAGGGCGGGAACACAGATACGCAGTATTTT. Translated, it gives CASSPQGGNTDTQYF.

This clonotype was detected ten times or more. The rearrangement links TRBV29-1 to TRBJ1-2; D not certain. CDR3 size: 14 residues. Trimming stripped 6 bases from V and 1 base from J, with 15 bases between. Per germline, CDR1 SQVTM and CDR2 ANQGSEA. The CDR3, as DNA: TGCAGCGTCGGTCGCGACAACCTTAACTATGGCTACACCTTC. Its protein is CSVGRDNLNYGYTF. The whole variable domain, filled in from reference TRBV29-1 and TRBJ1-2, reads SAVISQKPSRDICQRGTSLTIQCQVDSQVTMMFWYRQQPGQSLTLIATANQGSEATYESGFVIDKFPISRPNLTFSTLTVSNMSPEDSSIYLCSVGRDNLNYGYTFGSGTRLTVV.

V and J are TRBV20-1 and TRBJ1-5; 8 bases map to TRBD1. The V gene's germline CDR1 is DFQATT and CDR2 SNEGSKA (reference sequence). This CDR3 is 15 amino acids long. Trimming at V came to 0 bases and at J to 3 bases, leaving 4 bases not matched to a gene. The DNA of the CDR3 is TGCAGTGCTAGAGATACAGGGGGATCCAATCAGCCCCAGCATTTT. Its protein is CSARDTGGSNQPQHF.

The chain combines TRBV27 with TRBJ2-7; tentatively, D is TRBD1 (6 bases). Germline CDR1 and CDR2: MNHEY and SMNVEV (reference sequence). The CDR3 is 13 amino acids. The germline V and J ends were trimmed by 4 bases and 6 bases, with 13 bases remaining between them. Here the CDR3 DNA reads TGTGCCAGCAGTTCCTCAGGGGCTCCCGAGCAGTACTTC. It translates to CASSSSGAPEQYF.

The V call is TRBV5-6, the J call TRBJ2-3; no definite D call. The V gene lost 4 bases and the J gene lost 6 bases, with 15 bases spanning the gap. In germline, CDR1 is SGHDT, CDR2 YYEEEE. The CDR3 runs 14 residues. For the CDR3, the DNA is TGTGCCAGCAGCCCCGTGATGGGCGGCGATACGCAGTATTTT. Translated: CASSPVMGGDTQYF.

This clonotype turned up a few times. The chain is built from TRBV19 and TRBJ2-7; TRBD1 matches 8 bases. The CDR3 loop spans 14 amino acids. The germline gives CDR1 LNHDA, CDR2 SQIVND (reference sequence). Trimming removed 4 bases from V and 4 bases from J; junction bases left unmatched: 6. The CDR3 is CASSKRQGTYEQYF. The DNA for the CDR3 is TGTGCCAGTAGTAAGAGACAGGGGACATACGAGCAGTACTTC. Full variable domain (missing parts from reference TRBV19 and TRBJ2-7): DGGITQSPKYLFRKEGQNVTLSCEQNLNHDAMYWYRQDPGQGLRLIYYSQIVNDFQKGDIAEGYSVSREKKESFPLTVTSAQKNPTAFYLCASSKRQGTYEQYFGPGTRLTVT.

As for this clonotype: One junction end does not reproduce the germline sequence, and a read error may be involved. The chain links TRBV28 to TRBJ2-7, with TRBD1 matching 8 bases. Germline CDR1 MDHEN, CDR2 SYDVKM. The length of the CDR3 is 16 residues. The DNA for the CDR3 is TGTGCCAGCAGCCGGAAGAGGACAGGGACTTCCTACGAGCAATACTTC. Translation: CASSRKRTGTSYEQYF.

V usage is TRBV7-9 and J usage is TRBJ2-2, with 9 bases lining up with TRBD2. Trimming at V came to 5 bases and at J to 4 bases, leaving 2 bases not matched to a gene. The CDR3 covers 14 residues. Per germline, CDR1 SEHNR and CDR2 FQNEAQ (reference sequence). The CDR3 region is CASSPSGVTGELFF. The CDR3, as DNA: TGTGCCAGCAGCCCTAGCGGGGTCACCGGGGAGCTGTTTTTT.

Concerning this clonotype: This sequence may be a read error, since a much larger clone differs from it by one base. The chain combines TRBV6-2 or TRBV6-3 with TRBJ1-1; D not certain. The CDR3 runs 13 residues. Trimming took off 3 bases at V and 6 bases at J, with 11 bases between the two ends. The germline gives CDR1 MNHEY, CDR2 SVGEGT. This chain's CDR3 is CASSYNSGPEAFF. CDR3 bases: TGTGCCAGCAGTTATAACTCTGGGCCTGAAGCTTTCTTT.

This clonotype was seen more than once but under ten times. This rearrangement joins TRBV6-2 or TRBV6-3 to TRBJ2-5; D tentatively fits TRBD1 or TRBD2 (5 bases each). The V end was cut by 2 bases, the J end by 1 base, with 17 bases between. The germline V gene encodes CDR1 MNHEY and CDR2 SVGEGT. The CDR3 spans 17 residues. CDR3 sequence: CASSYALGVSAQETQYF. The CDR3 DNA reads as TGTGCCAGCAGTTACGCATTGGGGGTCAGCGCCCAAGAGACCCAGTACTTC.

The rearrangement uses TRBV6-2 or TRBV6-3 and TRBJ1-5; no clear D gene. This CDR3 comprises 16 residues. V was shortened by 6 bases and J by 0 bases, with 15 bases between the two germline ends. Germline CDR1 and CDR2: MNHEY and SVGEGT. The CDR3 region is CASSVDGRVSNQPQHF. CDR3 bases: TGTGCCAGCAGCGTAGATGGACGGGTTAGCAATCAGCCCCAGCATTTT.

This clonotype was seen at least ten times. This chain links TRBV12-3 or TRBV12-4 with TRBJ1-6; the D gene is possibly TRBD1 (5 bases). CDR3 length: 15 amino acids. Trimming left V 3 bases short and J 8 bases short, with 14 bases between. In nucleotides, the CDR3 is TGTGCCAGCAGTTTGAGGGTTGGGGGTGATTCACCCCTCCACTTT. Its protein product is CASSLRVGGDSPLHF.

This clonotype was counted at least ten times. The rearrangement links TRBV11-3 to TRBJ1-2, with D unresolved. From germline, CDR1 is SGHNT and CDR2 YENEEA. V lost 1 base to trimming and J lost 7 bases, with 16 bases between them. CDR3 length: 15 residues. CDR3 coding DNA: TGTGCCAGCAGCTTAGGTTCATCGGTTACTTCTGGCTACACCTTC. Translated, it gives CASSLGSSVTSGYTF.